This T cell receptor (beta chain) was identified in a study of HIV-infected children after antiretroviral therapy interruption. Overall study: Most participating children were previously exposed to EBV and CMV.

At least ten counts were recorded for this clonotype. The TCR library was built from RNA with a 3' RACE protocol and unique molecular identifiers. TCRdb re-analysed the 3' RACE reads in MiXCR, keeping a single row per CDR3 protein. The table has fewer than 50,000 distinct CDR3 sequences, around 4.5% seen once. The V segment lost 2 bases and the J segment 6 bases; nucleotides outside the gene matches: 6. Germline CDR1 is SNHLY and CDR2 is FYNNEI. The CDR3 runs to 16 residues. Indicated treatment: PENTA 11 planned treatment interruption arm or continuous ART arm. Naive CD4+ CD45RA+ CD45RO- T cells were FACS-sorted from thawed PBMCs.

This TCR was sampled from a pool of human donors with HIV. Sequenced here: CD45RA+ CD4+ T cells from PBMCs, pooled from several time points, sampled from a donor given antiretroviral therapy, either interrupted or continuous. Sample subset: naive CD4+ CD45RA+ CD45RO- T cells. The rearrangement uses TRBV2 and TRBJ2-3, with 12 nucleotides matching TRBD2. The CDR3 coding sequence is TGTGCCAGCAGTGAAACACTAGCGGGGGGAGGGGATACGCAGTATTTT. Translated: CASSETLAGGGDTQYF.